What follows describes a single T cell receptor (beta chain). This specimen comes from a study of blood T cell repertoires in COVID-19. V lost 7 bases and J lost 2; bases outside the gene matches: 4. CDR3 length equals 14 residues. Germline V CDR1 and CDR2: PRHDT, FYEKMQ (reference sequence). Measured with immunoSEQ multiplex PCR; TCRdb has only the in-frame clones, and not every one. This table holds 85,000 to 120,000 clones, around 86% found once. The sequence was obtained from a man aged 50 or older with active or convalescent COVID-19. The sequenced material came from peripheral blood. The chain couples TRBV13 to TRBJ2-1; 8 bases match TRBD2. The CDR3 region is CASMSGGAYNEQFF. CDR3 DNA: TGTGCCAGCATGAGCGGGGGAGCCTACAATGAGCAGTTCTTC.